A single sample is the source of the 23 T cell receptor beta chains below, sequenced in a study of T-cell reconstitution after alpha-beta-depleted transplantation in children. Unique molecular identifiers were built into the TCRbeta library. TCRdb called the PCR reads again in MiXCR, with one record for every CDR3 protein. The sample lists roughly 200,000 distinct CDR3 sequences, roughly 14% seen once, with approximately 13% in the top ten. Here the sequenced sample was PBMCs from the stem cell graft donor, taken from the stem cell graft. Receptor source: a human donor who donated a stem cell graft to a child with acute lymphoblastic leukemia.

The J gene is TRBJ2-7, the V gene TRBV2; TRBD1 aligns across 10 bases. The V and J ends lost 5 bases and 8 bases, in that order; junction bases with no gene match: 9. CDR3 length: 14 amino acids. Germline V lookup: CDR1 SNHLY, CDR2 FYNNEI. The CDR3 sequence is CASSSGTGVGQQYF. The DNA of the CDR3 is TGTGCCAGCAGTTCCGGGACAGGGGTCGGCCAGCAGTACTTC.

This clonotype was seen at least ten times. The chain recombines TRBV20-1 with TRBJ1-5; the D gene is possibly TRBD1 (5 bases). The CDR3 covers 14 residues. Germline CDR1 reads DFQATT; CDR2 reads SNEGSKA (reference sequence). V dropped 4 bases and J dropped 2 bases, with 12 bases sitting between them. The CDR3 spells CSAKGARGNQPQHF. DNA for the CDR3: TGCAGTGCTAAAGGGGCCCGGGGCAATCAGCCCCAGCATTTT.

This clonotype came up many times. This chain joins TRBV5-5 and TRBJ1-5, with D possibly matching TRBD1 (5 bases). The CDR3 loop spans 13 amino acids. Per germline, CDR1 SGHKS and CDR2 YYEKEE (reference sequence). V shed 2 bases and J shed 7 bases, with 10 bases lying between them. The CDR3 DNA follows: TGTGCCAGCAGCTTCAGGGTGAAGCAGCCCCAGCATTTT. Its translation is CASSFRVKQPQHF.

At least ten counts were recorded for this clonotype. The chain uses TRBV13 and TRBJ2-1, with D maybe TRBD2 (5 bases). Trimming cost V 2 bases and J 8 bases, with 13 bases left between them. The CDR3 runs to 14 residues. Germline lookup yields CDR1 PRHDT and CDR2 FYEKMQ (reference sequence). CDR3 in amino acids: CASSLTSGQDEQFF. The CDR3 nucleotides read TGTGCCAGCAGCTTAACTAGTGGTCAGGATGAGCAGTTCTTC.

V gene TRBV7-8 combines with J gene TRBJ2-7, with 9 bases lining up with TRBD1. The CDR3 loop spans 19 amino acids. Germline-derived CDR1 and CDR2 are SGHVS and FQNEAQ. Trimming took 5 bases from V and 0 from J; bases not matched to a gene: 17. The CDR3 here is CASSPWVGGTGIYSYEQYF. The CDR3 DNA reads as TGTGCCAGCAGCCCTTGGGTGGGCGGGACAGGGATCTACTCCTACGAGCAGTACTTC.

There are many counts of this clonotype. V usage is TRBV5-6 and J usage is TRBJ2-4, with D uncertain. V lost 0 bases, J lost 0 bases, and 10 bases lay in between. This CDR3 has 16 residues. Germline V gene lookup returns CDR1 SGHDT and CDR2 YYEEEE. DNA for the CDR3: TGTGCCAGCAGCTTGGTGGCAGAACTAGCCAAAAACATTCAGTACTTC. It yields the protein CASSLVAELAKNIQYF.

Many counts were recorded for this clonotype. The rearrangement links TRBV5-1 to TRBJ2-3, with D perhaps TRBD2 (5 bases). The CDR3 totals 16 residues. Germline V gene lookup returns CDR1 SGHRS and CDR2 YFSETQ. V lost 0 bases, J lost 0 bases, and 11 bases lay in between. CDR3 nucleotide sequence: TGCGCCAGCAGCTTGGTCGTAGGAGGCAGCACAGATACGCAGTATTTT. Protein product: CASSLVVGGSTDTQYF.

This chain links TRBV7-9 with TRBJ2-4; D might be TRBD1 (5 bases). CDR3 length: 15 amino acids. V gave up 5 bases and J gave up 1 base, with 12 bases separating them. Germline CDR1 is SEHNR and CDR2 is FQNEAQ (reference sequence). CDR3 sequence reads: CASSPWKGAKNIQYF. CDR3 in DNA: TGTGCCAGCAGCCCATGGAAGGGGGCCAAAAACATTCAGTACTTC.

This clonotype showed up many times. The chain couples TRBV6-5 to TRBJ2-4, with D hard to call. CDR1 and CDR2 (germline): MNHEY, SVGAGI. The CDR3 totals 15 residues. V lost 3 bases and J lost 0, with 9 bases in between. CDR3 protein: CASSYLSGAKNIQYF. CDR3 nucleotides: TGTGCCAGCAGTTATCTTTCGGGAGCCAAAAACATTCAGTACTTC.

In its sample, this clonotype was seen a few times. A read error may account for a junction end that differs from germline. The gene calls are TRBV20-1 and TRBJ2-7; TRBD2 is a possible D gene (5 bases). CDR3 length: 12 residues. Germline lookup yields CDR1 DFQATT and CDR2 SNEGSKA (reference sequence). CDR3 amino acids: CSARGQTYEQYF. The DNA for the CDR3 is TGCAGTGCCAGAGGGCAAACCTACGAGCAGTACTTC.

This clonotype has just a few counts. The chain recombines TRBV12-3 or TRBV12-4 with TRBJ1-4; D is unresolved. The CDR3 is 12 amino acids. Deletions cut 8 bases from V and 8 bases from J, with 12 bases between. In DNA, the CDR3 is TGTGCCAGCCGATACGATAGGGAAAAACTGTTTTTT. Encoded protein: CASRYDREKLFF.

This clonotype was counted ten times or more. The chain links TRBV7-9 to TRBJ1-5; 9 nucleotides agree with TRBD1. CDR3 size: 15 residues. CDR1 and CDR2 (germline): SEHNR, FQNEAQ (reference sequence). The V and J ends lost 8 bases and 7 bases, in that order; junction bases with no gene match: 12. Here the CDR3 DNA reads TGTGCCAGCTCCTTCAGCGGACAGGGGAAACAGCCCCAGCATTTT. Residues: CASSFSGQGKQPQHF.

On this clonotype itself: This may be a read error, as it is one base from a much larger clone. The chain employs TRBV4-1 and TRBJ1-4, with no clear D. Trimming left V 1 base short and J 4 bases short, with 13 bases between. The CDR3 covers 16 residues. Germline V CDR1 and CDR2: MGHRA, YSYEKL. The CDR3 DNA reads TGCGCCAGCAGCCAAGCTATAAATGCGCTTAATGAAAAACTGTTTTTT. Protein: CASSQAINALNEKLFF.

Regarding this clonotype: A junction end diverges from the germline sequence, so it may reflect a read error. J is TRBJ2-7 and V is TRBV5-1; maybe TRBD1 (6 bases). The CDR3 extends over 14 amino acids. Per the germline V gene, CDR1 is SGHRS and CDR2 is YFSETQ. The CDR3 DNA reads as TGCTCCAGCAGCTTGTCCGCAGGGGTCTACGAGCAGTACTTC. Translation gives CSSSLSAGVYEQYF.

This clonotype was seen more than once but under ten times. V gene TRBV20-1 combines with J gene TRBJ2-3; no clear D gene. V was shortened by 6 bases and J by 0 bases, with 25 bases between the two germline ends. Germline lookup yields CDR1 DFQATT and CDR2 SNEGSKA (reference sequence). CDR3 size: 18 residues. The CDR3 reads CSARNPSMAETSTDTQYF. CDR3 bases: TGCAGTGCCCGTAATCCGTCGATGGCGGAAACTAGCACAGATACGCAGTATTTT.

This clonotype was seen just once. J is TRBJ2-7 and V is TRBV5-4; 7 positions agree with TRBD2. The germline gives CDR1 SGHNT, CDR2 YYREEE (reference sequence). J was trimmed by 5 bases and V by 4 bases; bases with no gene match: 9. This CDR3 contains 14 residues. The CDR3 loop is CASSDVGEGHEQYF. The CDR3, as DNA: TGTGCCAGCAGCGATGTTGGGGAGGGCCACGAGCAGTACTTC.

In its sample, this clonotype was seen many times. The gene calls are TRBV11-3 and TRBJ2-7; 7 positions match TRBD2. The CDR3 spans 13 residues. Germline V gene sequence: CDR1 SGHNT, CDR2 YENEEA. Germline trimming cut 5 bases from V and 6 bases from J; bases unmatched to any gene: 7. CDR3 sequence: CASSREGPLEQYF. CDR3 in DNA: TGTGCCAGCAGCAGGGAGGGGCCCCTCGAGCAGTACTTC.

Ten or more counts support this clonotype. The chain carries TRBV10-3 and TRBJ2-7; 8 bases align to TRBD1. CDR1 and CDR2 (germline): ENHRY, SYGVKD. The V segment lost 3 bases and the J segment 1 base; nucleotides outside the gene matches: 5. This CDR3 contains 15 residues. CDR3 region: CAISDPGQVSYEQYF. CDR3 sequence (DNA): TGTGCCATCAGTGACCCGGGACAGGTTTCCTACGAGCAGTACTTC.

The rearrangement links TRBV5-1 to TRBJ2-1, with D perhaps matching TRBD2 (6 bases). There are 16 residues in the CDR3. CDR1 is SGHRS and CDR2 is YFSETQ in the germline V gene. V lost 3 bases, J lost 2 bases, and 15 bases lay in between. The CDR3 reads CASSSTKTSPYNEQFF. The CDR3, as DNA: TGCGCCAGCAGCTCGACCAAGACTAGTCCCTACAATGAGCAGTTCTTC.

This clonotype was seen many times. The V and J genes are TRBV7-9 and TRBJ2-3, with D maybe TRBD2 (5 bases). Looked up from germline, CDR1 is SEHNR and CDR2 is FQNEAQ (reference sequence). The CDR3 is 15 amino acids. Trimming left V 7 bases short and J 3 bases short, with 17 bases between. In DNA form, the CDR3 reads TGTGCCAGCAACCCTCCTGGGAGTTGGACAGATACGCAGTATTTT. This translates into CASNPPGSWTDTQYF.

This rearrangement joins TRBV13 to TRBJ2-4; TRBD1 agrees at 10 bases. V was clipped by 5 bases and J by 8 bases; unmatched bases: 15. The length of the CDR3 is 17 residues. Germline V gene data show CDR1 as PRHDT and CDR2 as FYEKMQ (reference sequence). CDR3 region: CASSKAPPRDRGYIQYF. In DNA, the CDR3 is TGTGCCAGCAGCAAGGCCCCCCCACGGGACAGGGGATACATTCAGTACTTC.

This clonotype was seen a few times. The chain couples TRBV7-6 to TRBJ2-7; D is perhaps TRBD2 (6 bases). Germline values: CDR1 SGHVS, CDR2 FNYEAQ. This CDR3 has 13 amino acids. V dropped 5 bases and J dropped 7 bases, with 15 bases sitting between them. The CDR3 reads CASSPWPAGEQYF. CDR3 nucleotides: TGTGCCAGCAGCCCCTGGCCGGCGGGGGAGCAGTACTTC.

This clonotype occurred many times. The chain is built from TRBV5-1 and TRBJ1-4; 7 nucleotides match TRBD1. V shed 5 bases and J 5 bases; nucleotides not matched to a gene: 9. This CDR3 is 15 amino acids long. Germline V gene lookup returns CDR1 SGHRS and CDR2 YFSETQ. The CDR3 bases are TGCGCCAGCAGGGAGACCGGGACAGAGAATGAAAAACTGTTTTTT. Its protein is CASRETGTENEKLFF.